The clone carrying this TCR beta chain was recorded at least ten times. Its target is not known. Germline V gene sequence: CDR1 GTSNPN, CDR2 SVGIG (reference sequence). Trimming removed 3 bases from V and 6 bases from J; junction bases left unmatched: 2. The CDR3 totals 13 residues. One heparinised blood draw averaging around 0.12 L was given by each donor. Each of the sorted populations had a purity greater than 98%. This sample was included in a study of beta chain features in type 1 diabetes. Study results and limitations: Moderately but significantly shorter TCRB CDR3s were found in Type 1 diabetes patients in all four CD4+ subsets.

All of the isolated RNA was reverse transcribed, so expressed TCRB transcripts were sequenced. TCRdb's table, derived via immunoSEQ multiplex PCR, lists solely in-frame clones and lacks some. The sample carries 160,000 or so clones, approximately 8.8% recorded once. Sequenced input: central memory CD4+ T cells from blood. The chain employs TRBV30 and TRBJ2-4, with 10 positions matching TRBD2. The receptor comes from a woman aged 25 to 39 with type 1 diabetes. This chain's CDR3 is CAWSASGRNIQYF. The CDR3 DNA sequence: TGTGCCTGGAGCGCTAGCGGGAGAAACATTCAGTACTTC. Full variable domain (rest looked up from reference TRBV30 and TRBJ2-4): SQTIHQWPATLVQPVGSPLSLECTVEGTSNPNLYWYRQAAGRGLQLLFYSVGIGQISSEVPQNLSASRPQDRQFILSSKKLLLSDSGFYLCAWSASGRNIQYFGAGTRLSVL.